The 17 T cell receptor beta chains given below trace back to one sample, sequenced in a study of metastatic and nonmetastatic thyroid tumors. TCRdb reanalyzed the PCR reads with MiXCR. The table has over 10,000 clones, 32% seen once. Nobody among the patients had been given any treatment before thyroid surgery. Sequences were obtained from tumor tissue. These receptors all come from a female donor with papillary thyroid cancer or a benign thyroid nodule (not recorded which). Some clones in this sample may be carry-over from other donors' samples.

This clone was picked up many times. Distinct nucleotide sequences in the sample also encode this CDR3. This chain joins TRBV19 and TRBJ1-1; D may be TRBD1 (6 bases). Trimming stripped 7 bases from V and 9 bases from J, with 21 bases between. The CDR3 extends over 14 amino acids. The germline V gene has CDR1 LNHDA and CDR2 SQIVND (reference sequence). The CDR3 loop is CASTALAGGGKAFF. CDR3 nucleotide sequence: TGTGCCAGTACCGCCCTTGCCGGAGGGGGTAAAGCTTTCTTT. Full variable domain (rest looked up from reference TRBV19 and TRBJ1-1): DGGITQSPKYLFRKEGQNVTLSCEQNLNHDAMYWYRQDPGQGLRLIYYSQIVNDFQKGDIAEGYSVSREKKESFPLTVTSAQKNPTAFYLCASTALAGGGKAFFGQGTRLTVV.

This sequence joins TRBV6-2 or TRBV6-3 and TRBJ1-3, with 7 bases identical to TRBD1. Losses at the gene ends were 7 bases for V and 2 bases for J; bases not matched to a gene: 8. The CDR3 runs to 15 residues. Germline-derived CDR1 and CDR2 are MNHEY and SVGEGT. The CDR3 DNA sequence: TGTGCCAGCATCTCCGGGACAGATGCTGGAAACACCATATATTTT. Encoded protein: CASISGTDAGNTIYF.

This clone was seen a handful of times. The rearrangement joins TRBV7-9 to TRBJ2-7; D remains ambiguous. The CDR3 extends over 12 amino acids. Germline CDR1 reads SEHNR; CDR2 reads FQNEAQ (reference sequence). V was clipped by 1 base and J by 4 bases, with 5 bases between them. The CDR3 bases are TGTGCCAGCAGCTTAGAAGTATACGAGCAGTACTTC. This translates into CASSLEVYEQYF.

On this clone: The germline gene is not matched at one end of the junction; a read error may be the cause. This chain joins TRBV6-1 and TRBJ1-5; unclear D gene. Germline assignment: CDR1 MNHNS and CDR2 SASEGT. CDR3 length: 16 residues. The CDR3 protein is CASSENMGYSNQPQHF. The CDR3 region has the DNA TGTGCCAGCAGTGAAAACATGGGGTATAGCAATCAACCCCAGCATTTT.

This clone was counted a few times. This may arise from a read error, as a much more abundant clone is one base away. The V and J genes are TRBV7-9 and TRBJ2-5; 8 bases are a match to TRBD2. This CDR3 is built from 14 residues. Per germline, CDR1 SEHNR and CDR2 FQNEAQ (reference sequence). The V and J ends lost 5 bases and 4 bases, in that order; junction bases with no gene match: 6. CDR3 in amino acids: CASSRLASAETQYF. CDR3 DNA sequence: TGTGCCAGCAGCCGACTAGCGTCAGCAGAGACCCAGTACTTC. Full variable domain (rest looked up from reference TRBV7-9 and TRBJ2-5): DTGVSQNPRHKITKRGQNVTFRCDPISEHNRLYWYRQTLGQGPEFLTYFQNEAQLEKSRLLSDRFSAERPKGSFSTLEIQRTEQGDSAMYLCASSRLASAETQYFGPGTRLLVL.

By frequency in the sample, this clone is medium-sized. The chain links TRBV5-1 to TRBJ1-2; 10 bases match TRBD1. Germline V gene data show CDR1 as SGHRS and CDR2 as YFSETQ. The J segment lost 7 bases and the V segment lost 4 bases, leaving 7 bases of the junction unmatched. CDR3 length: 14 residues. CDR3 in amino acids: CASSPGQGGVGYTF. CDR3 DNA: TGCGCCAGCAGCCCAGGACAGGGGGGGGTTGGCTACACCTTC.

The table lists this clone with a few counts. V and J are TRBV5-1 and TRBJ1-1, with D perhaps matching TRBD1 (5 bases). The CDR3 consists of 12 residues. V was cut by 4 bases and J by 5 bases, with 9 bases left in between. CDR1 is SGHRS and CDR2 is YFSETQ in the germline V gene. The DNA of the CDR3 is TGCGCCAGCAGCAAGGGACTTACTGAAGCTTTCTTT. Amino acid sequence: CASSKGLTEAFF.

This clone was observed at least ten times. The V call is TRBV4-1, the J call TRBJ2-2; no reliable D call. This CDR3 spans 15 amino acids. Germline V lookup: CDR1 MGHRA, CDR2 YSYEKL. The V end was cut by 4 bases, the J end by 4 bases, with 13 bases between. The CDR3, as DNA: TGCGCCAGCAGCCCAAGGGAACAGATCACCGGGGAGCTGTTTTTT. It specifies CASSPREQITGELFF.

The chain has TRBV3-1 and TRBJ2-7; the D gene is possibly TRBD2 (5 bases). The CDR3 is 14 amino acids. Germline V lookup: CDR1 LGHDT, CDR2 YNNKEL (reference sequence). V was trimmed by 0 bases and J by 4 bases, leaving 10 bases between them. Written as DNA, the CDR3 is TGTGCCAGCAGCCAAGATCCGGGATCGTACGAGCAGTACTTC. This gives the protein CASSQDPGSYEQYF.

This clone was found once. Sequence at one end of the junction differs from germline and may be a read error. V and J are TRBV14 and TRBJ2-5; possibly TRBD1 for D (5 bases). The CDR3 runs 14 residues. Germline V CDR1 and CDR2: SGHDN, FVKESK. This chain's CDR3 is CASSRNHKGQTHYF. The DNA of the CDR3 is TGTGCCAGCAGCCGAAATCACAAGGGGCAGACCCATTACTTC.

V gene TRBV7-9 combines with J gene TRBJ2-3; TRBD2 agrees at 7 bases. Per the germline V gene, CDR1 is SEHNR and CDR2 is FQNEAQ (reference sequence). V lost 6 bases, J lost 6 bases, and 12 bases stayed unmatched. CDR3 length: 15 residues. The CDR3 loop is CASRKTGRVDDTQYF. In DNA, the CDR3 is TGTGCCAGCAGAAAGACGGGGAGGGTGGACGATACGCAGTATTTT.

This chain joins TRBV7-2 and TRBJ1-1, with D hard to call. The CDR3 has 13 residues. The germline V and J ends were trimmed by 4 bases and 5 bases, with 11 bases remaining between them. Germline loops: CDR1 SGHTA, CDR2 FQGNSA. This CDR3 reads CASSYKLGTEAFF. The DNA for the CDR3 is TGTGCCAGCAGCTACAAATTGGGAACTGAAGCTTTCTTT.

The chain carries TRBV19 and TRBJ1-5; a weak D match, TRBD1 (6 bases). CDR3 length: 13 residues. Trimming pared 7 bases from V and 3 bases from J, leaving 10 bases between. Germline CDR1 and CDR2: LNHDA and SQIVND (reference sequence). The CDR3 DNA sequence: TGTGCCAGTACCGGACAGTTCAATCAGCCCCAGCATTTT. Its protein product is CASTGQFNQPQHF.

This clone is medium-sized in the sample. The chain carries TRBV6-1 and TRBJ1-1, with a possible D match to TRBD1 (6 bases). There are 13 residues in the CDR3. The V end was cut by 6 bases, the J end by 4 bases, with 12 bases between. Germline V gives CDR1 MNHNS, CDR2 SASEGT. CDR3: CASSPDRSTEAFF. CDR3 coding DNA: TGTGCCAGCAGCCCCGACAGGTCCACTGAAGCTTTCTTT.

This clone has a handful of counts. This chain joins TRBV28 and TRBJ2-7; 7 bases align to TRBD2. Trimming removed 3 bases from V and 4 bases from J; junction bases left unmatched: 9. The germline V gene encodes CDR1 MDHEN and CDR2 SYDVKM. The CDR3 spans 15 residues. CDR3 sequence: CASSFQSSGAYEQYF. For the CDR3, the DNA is TGTGCCAGCAGTTTTCAGTCTAGCGGTGCTTACGAGCAGTACTTC.

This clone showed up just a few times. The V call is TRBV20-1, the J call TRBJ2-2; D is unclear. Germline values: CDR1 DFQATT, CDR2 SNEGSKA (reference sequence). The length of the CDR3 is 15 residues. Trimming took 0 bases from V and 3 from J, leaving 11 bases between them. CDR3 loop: CSARDTRADTGELFF. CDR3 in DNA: TGCAGTGCTAGAGACACTCGGGCAGACACCGGGGAGCTGTTTTTT.

In DNA, the CDR3 is TGTGCCTGGAGTGTACGGTACAGGGGGAACGAGCAGTACTTC. Its protein is CAWSVRYRGNEQYF. The chain links TRBV30 to TRBJ2-7; TRBD1 aligns across 8 bases. This CDR3 contains 14 residues. V lost 0 bases and J lost 5; bases outside the gene matches: 6. Germline V gives CDR1 GTSNPN, CDR2 SVGIG (reference sequence).